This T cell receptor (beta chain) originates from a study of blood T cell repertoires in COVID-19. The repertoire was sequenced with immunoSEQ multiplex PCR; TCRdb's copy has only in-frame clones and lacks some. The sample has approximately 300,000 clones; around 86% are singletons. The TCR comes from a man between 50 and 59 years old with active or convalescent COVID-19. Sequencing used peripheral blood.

CDR3 sequence (DNA): TGTGCCAGCAGCTTTCGGCAGGGGGCCGGGGAGACCCAGTACTTC. Translated, it gives CASSFRQGAGETQYF. This chain uses TRBV7-8 with TRBJ2-5; 8 nucleotides line up with TRBD1. Germline V gene data show CDR1 as SGHVS and CDR2 as FQNEAQ. The CDR3 runs to 15 residues. The J segment lost 5 bases and the V segment lost 3 bases, leaving 8 bases of the junction unmatched. Using reference TRBV7-8 and TRBJ2-5 for the parts outside the CDR3, the full variable domain is GAGVSQSPRYKVAKRGQDVALRCDPISGHVSLFWYQQALGQGPEFLTYFQNEAQLDKSGLPSDRFFAERPEGSVSTLKIQRTQQEDSAVYLCASSFRQGAGETQYFGPGTRLLVL.